Sequencing of this TCR beta chain was carried out in a study of graft-versus-host responses after intestinal transplantation. Trimming left V 5 bases short and J 0 bases short, with 8 bases between. The CDR3 sequence is 14 residues long. The germline gives CDR1 MNHEY, CDR2 SMNVEV (reference sequence). A word on this clone: The antigen remains unidentified.

Using immunoSEQ multiplex PCR, the repertoire was profiled, and TCRdb retains in-frame clones only, with some absent. Counted here are more than 65,000 clones, about 94% occurring once; the ten biggest clones make up around 0.57%. The sequencing used unstimulated CD8+ T cells sorted from spleen or lymph node cells, collected before intestinal transplant. The chain combines TRBV27 with TRBJ1-5; D not certain. The receptor was isolated from a human donor who received an intestinal transplant. In nucleotides, the CDR3 is TGTGCCAGCAGTCCCGCGAATAGCAATCAGCCCCAGCATTTT. Translation: CASSPANSNQPQHF.